This is a list of T cell receptor beta chains from one sample in a study of lymphopenia after photon versus proton radiotherapy. TCRdb keeps only in-frame clones here, not all; method: immunoSEQ multiplex PCR. The sample lists about 30,000 clones; approximately 87% were seen once. Sequencing was performed on peripheral blood, taken from a patient treated with photon-based radiotherapy. The source of these receptors is a woman in her fifties or sixties with pancreatic cancer. The CDR3 runs from the conserved cysteine through the conserved F or W. Fields, in order: D gene, clone size, J gene, V gene, CDR3 DNA, CDR3 protein. D genes are given only for firm matches. Clone size, where shown, is once, few, many, or a class for clones that have expanded.

TRBD2	-	TRBJ2-7	TRBV5-1	TGCGCCAGCAGCCCCCGTCCGGTTACTAGCGGGAGTACTTACGAGCAGTACTTC	CASSPRPVTSGSTYEQYF
-	-	TRBJ2-5	TRBV5-6	TGTGCCAGCAGCTTGGCCTCGGGAGACGAGACCCAGTACTTC	CASSLASGDETQYF
-	-	TRBJ2-7	TRBV6-5	TGTGCCAGCAGTTTGACAGGTCGGGGGCCACACGAGCAGTACTTC	CASSLTGRGPHEQYF
TRBD2	-	TRBJ2-7	TRBV13	TGTGCCAGCAGCCCAAGGACTAGCGGGACCTACGAGCAGTACTTC	CASSPRTSGTYEQYF
TRBD1	-	TRBJ2-5	TRBV29-1	TGCAGCGTTGAGTACGGGACAGGGGAGACCCAGTACTTC	CSVEYGTGETQYF
-	-	TRBJ2-1	TRBV9	TGTGCCAGCAGCGTACGTCTGGCTTCACTTGAGCAGTTCTTC	CASSVRLASLEQFF
TRBD1	-	TRBJ1-3	TRBV2	TGTGCCAGTGCGGGACAGGGGGTTATGTATGGAAACACCATATATTTT	CASAGQGVMYGNTIYF
TRBD1	-	TRBJ2-1	TRBV29-1	TGCAGCGTTGAGGGTGGGGGACAGAACTTCAATGAGCAGTTCTTC	CSVEGGGQNFNEQFF
-	once	TRBJ2-7	TRBV6-1	TGTGCCAGCAGTTTTTGGGACTACGAGCAGTACTTC	CASSFWDYEQYF
-	-	TRBJ2-5	TRBV5-1	TGCGCCAGCAGCTTGGGAGGAGGCCAAGAGACCCAGTACTTC	CASSLGGGQETQYF
TRBD1	-	TRBJ2-5	TRBV9	TGTGCCAGCGCCGGGACAGGAGGGACCCAGTACTTC	CASAGTGGTQYF
-	few	TRBJ1-2	TRBV7-6	TGTGCCAGCAGCCCCGGGGTCGGGGAACTGGGCTACACCTTC	CASSPGVGELGYTF
-	few	TRBJ1-5	TRBV10-1	TGCGCCAGCAGAGAGCGCCGGGACGGAAAACATCAGCCCCAGCATTTT	CASRERRDGKHQPQHF
TRBD2	-	TRBJ2-1	TRBV15	TGTGCCACCAGCGGGGGACTAGCGGGAAGATACAATGAGCAGTTCTTC	CATSGGLAGRYNEQFF
-	-	TRBJ1-4	TRBV28	TGTGCCAGCAGTCCCTCAGGCGCAACTAATGAAAAACTGTTTTTT	CASSPSGATNEKLFF
-	-	TRBJ1-1	TRBV28	TGTGCCAGCAGGCCAGGACTCGCTCTGGGCACTGAAGCTTTCTTT	CASRPGLALGTEAFF
-	once	TRBJ2-2	TRBV10-2	TGCGCCAGCAGTGAGGCCTTCTCCGGGGAGCTGTTTTTT	CASSEAFSGELFF
-	-	TRBJ2-7	TRBV18	TGTGCCAGCTCACCACTCCCGGGGCATTCCTACGAGCAGTACTTC	CASSPLPGHSYEQYF
-	-	TRBJ2-7	TRBV7-6	TGTGCCAGCAACGACGGACGAGGGTACGAGCAGTACTTC	CASNDGRGYEQYF